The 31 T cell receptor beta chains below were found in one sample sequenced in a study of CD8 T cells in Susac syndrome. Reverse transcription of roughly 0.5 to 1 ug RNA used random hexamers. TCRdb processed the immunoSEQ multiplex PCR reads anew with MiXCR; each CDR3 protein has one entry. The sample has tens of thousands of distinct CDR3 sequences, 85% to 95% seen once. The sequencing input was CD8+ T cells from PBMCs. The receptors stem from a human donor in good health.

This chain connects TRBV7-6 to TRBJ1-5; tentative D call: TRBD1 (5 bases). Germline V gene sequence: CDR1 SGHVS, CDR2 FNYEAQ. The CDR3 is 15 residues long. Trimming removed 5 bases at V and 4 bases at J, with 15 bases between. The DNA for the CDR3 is TGTGCCAGCAGCCCGGAGGGACGGACTAATCAGCCCCAGCATTTT. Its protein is CASSPEGRTNQPQHF.

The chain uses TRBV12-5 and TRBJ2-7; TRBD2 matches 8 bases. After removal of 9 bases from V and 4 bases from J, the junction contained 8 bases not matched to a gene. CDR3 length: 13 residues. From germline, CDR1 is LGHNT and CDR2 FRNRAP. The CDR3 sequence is CASSRASGYEQYF. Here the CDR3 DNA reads TGTGCTAGCTCCCGGGCTAGCGGGTACGAGCAGTACTTC.

In DNA form, the CDR3 reads TGTGCCAGCAGCTTAGTGGACCCTGAAGCTTTCTTT. Protein product: CASSLVDPEAFF. V gene TRBV13 combines with J gene TRBJ1-1, with D uncertain. Germline V lookup: CDR1 PRHDT, CDR2 FYEKMQ (reference sequence). This CDR3 has 12 residues. Trimming shortened V by 1 base and J by 6 bases, and 6 bases separated the two germline ends.

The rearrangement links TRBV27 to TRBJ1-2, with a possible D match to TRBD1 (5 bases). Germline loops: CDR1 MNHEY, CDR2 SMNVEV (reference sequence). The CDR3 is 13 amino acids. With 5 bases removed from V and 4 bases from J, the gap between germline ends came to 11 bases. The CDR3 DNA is TGTGCCAGCAGTGGGCAGAGGGGCTATGGCTACACCTTC. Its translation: CASSGQRGYGYTF.

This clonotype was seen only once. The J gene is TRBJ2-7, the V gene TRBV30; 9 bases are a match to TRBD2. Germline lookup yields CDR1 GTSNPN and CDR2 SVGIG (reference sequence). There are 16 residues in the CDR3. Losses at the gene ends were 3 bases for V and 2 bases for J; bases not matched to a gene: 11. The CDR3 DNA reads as TGTGCCTGGAGCCTTGGGCGGGAGGGAGAACCCTACGAGCAGTACTTC. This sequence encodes CAWSLGREGEPYEQYF.

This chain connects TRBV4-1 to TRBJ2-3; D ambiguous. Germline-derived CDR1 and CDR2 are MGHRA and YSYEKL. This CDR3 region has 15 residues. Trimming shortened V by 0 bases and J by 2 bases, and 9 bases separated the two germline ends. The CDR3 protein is CASSQDNENTDTQYF. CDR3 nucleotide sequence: TGCGCCAGCAGCCAAGATAACGAGAACACAGATACGCAGTATTTT.

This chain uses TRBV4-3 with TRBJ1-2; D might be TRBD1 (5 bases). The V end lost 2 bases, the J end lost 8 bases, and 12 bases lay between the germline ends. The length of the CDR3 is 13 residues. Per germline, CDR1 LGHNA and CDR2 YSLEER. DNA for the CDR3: TGCGCCAGCAGCCAAATGGAGGGGAACGGCTACACCTTC. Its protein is CASSQMEGNGYTF.

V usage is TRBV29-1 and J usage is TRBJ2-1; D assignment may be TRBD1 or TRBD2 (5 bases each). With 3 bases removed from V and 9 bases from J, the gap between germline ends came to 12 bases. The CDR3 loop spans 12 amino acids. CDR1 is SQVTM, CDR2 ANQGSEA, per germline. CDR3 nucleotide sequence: TGCAGCGTTGAGAGGGGTGGCGGTGAGCAGTTCTTC. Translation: CSVERGGGEQFF.

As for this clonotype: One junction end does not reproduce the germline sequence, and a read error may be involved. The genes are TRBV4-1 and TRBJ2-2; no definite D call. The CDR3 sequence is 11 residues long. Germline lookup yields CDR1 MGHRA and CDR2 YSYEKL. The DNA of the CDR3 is TGCGCCAGCAGGCAAGGCGGGGAGCTGTTTTTT. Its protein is CASRQGGELFF.

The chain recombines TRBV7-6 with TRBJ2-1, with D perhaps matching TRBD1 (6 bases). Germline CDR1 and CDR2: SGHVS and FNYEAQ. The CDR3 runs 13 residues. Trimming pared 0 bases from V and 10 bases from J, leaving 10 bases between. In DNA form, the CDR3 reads TGTGCCAGCAGCTTAGCGGGGGCCGGGGAGCAGTTCTTC. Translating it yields CASSLAGAGEQFF.

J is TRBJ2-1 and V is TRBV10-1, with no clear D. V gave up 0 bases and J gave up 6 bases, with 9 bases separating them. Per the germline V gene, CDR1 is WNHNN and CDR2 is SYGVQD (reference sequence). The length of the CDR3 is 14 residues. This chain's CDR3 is CASSESLTINEQFF. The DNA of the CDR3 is TGCGCCAGCAGTGAGTCCCTCACAATCAATGAGCAGTTCTTC.

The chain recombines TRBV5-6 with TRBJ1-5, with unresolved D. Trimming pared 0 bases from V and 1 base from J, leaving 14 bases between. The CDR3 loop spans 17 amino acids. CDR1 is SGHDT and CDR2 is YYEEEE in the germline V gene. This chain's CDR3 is CASSLGALRPSNQPQHF. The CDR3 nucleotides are TGTGCCAGCAGCTTGGGCGCCCTAAGACCGAGCAATCAGCCCCAGCATTTT.

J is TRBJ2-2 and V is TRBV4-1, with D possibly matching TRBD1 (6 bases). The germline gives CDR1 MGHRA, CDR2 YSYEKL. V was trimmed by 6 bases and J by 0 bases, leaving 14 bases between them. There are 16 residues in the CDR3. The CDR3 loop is CASSLRQAANTGELFF. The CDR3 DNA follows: TGCGCCAGCAGTCTTAGACAGGCTGCGAACACCGGGGAGCTGTTTTTT.

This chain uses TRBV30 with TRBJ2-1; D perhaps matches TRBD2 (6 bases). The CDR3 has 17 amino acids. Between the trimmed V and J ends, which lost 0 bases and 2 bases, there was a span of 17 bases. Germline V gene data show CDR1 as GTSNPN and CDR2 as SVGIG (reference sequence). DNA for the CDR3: TGTGCCTGGAGTGTACCCCGCTTTGGGGGGACCTACAATGAGCAGTTCTTC. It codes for CAWSVPRFGGTYNEQFF.

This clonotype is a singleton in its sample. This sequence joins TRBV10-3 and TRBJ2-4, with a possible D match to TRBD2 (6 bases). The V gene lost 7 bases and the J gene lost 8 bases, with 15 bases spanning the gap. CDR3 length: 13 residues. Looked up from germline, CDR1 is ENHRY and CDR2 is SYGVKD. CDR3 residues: CAIKGVLADIQYF. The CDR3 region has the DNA TGTGCCATCAAAGGGGTGTTAGCGGACATTCAGTACTTC.

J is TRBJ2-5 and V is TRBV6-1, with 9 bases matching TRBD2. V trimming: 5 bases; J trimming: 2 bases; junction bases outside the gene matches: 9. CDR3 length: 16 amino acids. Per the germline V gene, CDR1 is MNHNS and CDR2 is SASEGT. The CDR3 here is CASSLLAGWGQETQYF. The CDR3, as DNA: TGTGCCAGCAGTCTCCTAGCGGGATGGGGTCAAGAGACCCAGTACTTC.

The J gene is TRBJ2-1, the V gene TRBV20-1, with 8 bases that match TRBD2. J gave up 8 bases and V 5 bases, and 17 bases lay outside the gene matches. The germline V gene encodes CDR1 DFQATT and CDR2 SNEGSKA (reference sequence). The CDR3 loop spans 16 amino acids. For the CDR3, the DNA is TGCAGTGCTCCTACCACCTCAGCGGGAGTTGTGGATGAGCAGTTCTTC. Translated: CSAPTTSAGVVDEQFF.

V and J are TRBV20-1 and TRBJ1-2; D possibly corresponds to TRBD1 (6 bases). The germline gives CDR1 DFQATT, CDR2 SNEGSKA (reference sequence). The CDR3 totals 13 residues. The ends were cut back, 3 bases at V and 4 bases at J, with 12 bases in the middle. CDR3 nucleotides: TGCAGTGCTAGTCCCGGGGGCAGCTATGGCTACACCTTC. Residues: CSASPGGSYGYTF.

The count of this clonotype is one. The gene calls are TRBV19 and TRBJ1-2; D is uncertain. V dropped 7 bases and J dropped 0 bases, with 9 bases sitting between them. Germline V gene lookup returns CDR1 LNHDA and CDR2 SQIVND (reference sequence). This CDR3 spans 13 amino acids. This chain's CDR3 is CASMGYSNYGYTF. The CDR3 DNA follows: TGTGCCAGTATGGGGTATTCTAACTATGGCTACACCTTC.

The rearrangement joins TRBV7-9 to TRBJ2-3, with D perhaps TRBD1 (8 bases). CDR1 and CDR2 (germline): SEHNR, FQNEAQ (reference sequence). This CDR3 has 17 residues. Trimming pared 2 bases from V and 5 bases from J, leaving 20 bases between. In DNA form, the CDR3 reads TGTGCCAGCAGCTTAATGGAGAGACAGGGGAGGGGAGATACGCAGTATTTT. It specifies CASSLMERQGRGDTQYF.

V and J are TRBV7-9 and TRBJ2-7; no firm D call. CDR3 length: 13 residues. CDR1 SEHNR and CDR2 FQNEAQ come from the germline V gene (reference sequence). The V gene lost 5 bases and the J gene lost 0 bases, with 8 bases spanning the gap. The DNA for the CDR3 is TGTGCCAGCAGCCTGGAGAGCTCCTACGAGCAGTACTTC. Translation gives CASSLESSYEQYF.

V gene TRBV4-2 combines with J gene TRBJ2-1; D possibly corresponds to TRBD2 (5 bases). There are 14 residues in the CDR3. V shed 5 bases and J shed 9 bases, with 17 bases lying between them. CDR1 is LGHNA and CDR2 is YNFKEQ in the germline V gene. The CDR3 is CASSAFGSSPEQFF. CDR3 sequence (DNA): TGTGCCAGCAGCGCTTTTGGGAGCTCGCCTGAGCAGTTCTTC.

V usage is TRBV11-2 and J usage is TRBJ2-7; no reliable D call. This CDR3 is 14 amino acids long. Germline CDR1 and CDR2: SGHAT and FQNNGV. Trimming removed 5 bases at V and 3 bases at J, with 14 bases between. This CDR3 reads CASSPRVVLYEQYF. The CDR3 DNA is TGTGCCAGCAGCCCTAGAGTCGTCCTCTACGAGCAGTACTTC.

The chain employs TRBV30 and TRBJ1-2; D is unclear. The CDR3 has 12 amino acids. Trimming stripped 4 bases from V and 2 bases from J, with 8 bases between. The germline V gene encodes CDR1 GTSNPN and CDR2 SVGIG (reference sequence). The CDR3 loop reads CAWTRGNYGYTF. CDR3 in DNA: TGTGCCTGGACTAGAGGGAACTATGGCTACACCTTC. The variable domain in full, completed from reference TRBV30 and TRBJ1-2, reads SQTIHQWPATLVQPVGSPLSLECTVEGTSNPNLYWYRQAAGRGLQLLFYSVGIGQISSEVPQNLSASRPQDRQFILSSKKLLLSDSGFYLCAWTRGNYGYTFGSGTRLTVV.

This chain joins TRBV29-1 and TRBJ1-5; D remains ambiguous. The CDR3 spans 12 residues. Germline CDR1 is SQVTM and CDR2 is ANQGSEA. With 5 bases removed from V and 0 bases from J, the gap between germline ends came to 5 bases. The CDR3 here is CSVIYSNQPQHF. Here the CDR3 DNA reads TGCAGCGTTATCTATAGCAATCAGCCCCAGCATTTT.

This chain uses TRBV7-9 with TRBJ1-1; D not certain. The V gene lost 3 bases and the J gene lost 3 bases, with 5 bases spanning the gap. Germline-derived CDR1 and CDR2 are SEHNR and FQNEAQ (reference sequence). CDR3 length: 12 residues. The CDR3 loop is CASSFGDTEAFF. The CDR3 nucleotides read TGTGCCAGCAGCTTTGGGGACACTGAAGCTTTCTTT.

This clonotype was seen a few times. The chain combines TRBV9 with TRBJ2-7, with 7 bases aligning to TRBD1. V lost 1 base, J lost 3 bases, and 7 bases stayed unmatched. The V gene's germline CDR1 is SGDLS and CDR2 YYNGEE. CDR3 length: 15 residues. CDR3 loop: CASSVQGVPDYEQYF. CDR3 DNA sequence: TGTGCCAGCAGCGTACAGGGGGTGCCGGACTACGAGCAGTACTTC.

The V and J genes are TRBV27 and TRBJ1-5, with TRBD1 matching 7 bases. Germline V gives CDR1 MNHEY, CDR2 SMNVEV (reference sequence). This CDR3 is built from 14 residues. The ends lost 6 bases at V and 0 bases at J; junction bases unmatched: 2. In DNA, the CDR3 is TGTGCCAGCAGGGGACAGAATAGCAATCAGCCCCAGCATTTT. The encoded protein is CASRGQNSNQPQHF.

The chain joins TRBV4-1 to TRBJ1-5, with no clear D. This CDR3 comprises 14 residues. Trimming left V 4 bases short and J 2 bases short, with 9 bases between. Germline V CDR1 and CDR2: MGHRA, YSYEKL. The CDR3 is CASSPGSGNQPQHF. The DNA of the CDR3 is TGCGCCAGCAGCCCCGGGTCGGGCAATCAGCCCCAGCATTTT.

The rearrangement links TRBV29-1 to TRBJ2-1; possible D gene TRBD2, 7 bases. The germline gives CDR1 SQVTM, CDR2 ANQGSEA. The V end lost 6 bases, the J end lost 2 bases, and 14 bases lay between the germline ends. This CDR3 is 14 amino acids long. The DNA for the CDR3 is TGCAGCGTAGGCGGCGGGGGCGCCTACAATGAGCAGTTCTTC. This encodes CSVGGGGAYNEQFF.

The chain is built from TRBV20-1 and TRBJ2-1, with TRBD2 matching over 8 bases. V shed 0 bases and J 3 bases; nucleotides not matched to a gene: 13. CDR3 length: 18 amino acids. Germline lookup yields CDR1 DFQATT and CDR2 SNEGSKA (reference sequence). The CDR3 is CSARDWGRSREGYNEQFF. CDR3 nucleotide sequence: TGCAGTGCTAGAGATTGGGGGAGGAGCCGGGAGGGCTACAATGAGCAGTTCTTC.